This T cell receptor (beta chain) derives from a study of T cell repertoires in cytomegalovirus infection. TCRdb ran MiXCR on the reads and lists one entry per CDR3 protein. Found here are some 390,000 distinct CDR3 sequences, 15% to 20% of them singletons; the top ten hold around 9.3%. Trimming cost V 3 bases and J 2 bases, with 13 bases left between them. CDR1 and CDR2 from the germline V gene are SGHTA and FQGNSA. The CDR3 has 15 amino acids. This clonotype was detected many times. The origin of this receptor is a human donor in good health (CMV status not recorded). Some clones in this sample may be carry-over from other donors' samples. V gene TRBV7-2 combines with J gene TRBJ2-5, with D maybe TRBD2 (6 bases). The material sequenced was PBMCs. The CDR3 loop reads CASSLAGGKQETQYF. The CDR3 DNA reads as TGTGCCAGCAGCTTGGCCGGGGGTAAACAAGAGACCCAGTACTTC.